Each of the 3 T cell receptor beta chains below was sequenced from the same sample in a study of blood T cell repertoires in COVID-19. The table came from immunoSEQ multiplex PCR; TCRdb's copy has only in-frame clones and leaves some out. Of some 170,000 clones listed, 84% were seen once; the top ten hold roughly 19%. The specimen sequenced was peripheral blood. All receptors come from a woman older than 75 with acute or convalescent COVID-19.

The chain uses TRBV15 and TRBJ2-7; D might be TRBD1 (6 bases). V lost 2 bases and J lost 3, with 11 bases in between. The CDR3 covers 14 residues. Germline values: CDR1 LNHNV, CDR2 YYDKDF (reference sequence). CDR3 sequence reads: CATSRSGTSYEQYF. Here the CDR3 DNA reads TGTGCCACCAGCAGATCCGGGACAAGCTACGAGCAGTACTTC.

The rearrangement links TRBV6-5 to TRBJ1-6; 7 nucleotides align to TRBD1. CDR1 is MNHEY, CDR2 SVGAGI, per germline. This CDR3 has 14 residues. V lost 6 bases, J lost 5 bases, and 4 bases stayed unmatched. The CDR3 protein is CASRPGQHNSPLHF. The CDR3 region has the DNA TGTGCCAGCAGGCCGGGACAGCATAATTCACCCCTCCACTTT.

The chain links TRBV11-3 to TRBJ2-5, with 7 nucleotides matching TRBD2. The CDR3 has 13 residues. CDR1 and CDR2 from the germline V gene are SGHNT and YENEEA. V was pared by 5 bases and J by 6 bases, with 6 bases of the junction left unmatched. The CDR3 here is CASSPGGGKTQYF. CDR3 sequence (DNA): TGTGCCAGCAGCCCGGGAGGAGGAAAGACCCAGTACTTC.